These 8 T cell receptor beta chains were all obtained from the same sample, sequenced in a study of shared clonotypes between healthy human individuals (dated by TCRdb to 2018 to 2021). Receptor amplification or capture employed the immunoSEQ multiplex PCR assay. TCRdb took this table from immuneACCESS and kept in-frame rearrangements with V and J called. Such tables lack part of the clones; where checked against another copy, unresolved V genes explain under half of the gap, and the rest is unexplained. This sample comprises about 960,000 clones, roughly 72% of them detected only once. The ten largest clones add up to around 1.4% of the sample. The sequenced sample consisted of memory CD4+ T cells sorted from blood. This specimen's cell subset or site label, per the study, means: CD45RA-negative fraction. The receptors originated from a man younger than 35 in good health.

This clone was detected a few times. The V call is TRBV4-1, the J call TRBJ1-5, with D hard to call. Germline lookup yields CDR1 MGHRA and CDR2 YSYEKL. The ends were cut back, 0 bases at V and 1 base at J, with 4 bases in the middle. The CDR3 loop spans 14 amino acids. This CDR3 is CASSQDWSNQPQHF. DNA for the CDR3: TGCGCCAGCAGCCAAGATTGGAGCAATCAGCCCCAGCATTTT.

This sequence joins TRBV6-5 and TRBJ2-7, with D hard to call. CDR1 and CDR2 (germline): MNHEY, SVGAGI. There are 12 residues in the CDR3. With 6 bases removed from V and 6 bases from J, the gap between germline ends came to 12 bases. The CDR3 region has the DNA TGTGCCAGCAGCAATAAGGGTAGCGAGCAGTACTTC. This encodes CASSNKGSEQYF.

The chain employs TRBV6-5 and TRBJ2-7; D not resolved. From germline, CDR1 is MNHEY and CDR2 SVGAGI. V was pared by 6 bases and J by 2 bases, with 11 bases between. The CDR3 loop spans 13 amino acids. The CDR3 sequence: CASSLHGPYEQYF. CDR3 bases: TGTGCCAGCAGCCTCCATGGGCCCTACGAGCAGTACTTC.

This chain connects TRBV5-1 to TRBJ2-6, with D possibly matching TRBD1 (5 bases). V shed 0 bases and J shed 6 bases, with 7 bases lying between them. CDR1 and CDR2 from the germline V gene are SGHRS and YFSETQ. There are 14 residues in the CDR3. The CDR3 sequence: CASSLAGQANVLTF. CDR3 nucleotides: TGCGCCAGCAGCTTGGCCGGACAGGCCAACGTCCTGACTTTC.

This clone was observed a single time. This chain joins TRBV7-8 and TRBJ2-2; 15 nucleotides align to TRBD2. Trimming took 1 base from V and 1 from J; bases not matched to a gene: 4. This CDR3 is built from 19 residues. The germline gives CDR1 SGHVS, CDR2 FQNEAQ. CDR3 DNA: TGTGCCAGCAGCTTAGTCCGGACTAGCGGGAGGGGGAACACCGGGGAGCTGTTTTTT. Its protein product is CASSLVRTSGRGNTGELFF.

CDR3 region: CASTLLGLVGETQYF. The CDR3 coding sequence is TGTGCCAGCACCCTCCTCGGACTAGTAGGAGAGACCCAGTACTTC. J is TRBJ2-5 and V is TRBV7-2; TRBD2 agrees at 7 bases. The ends lost 7 bases at V and 4 bases at J; junction bases unmatched: 12. In germline, CDR1 is SGHTA, CDR2 FQGNSA. The CDR3 covers 15 residues.

The chain carries TRBV4-3 and TRBJ1-6, with 11 nucleotides matching TRBD1. Germline V gene lookup returns CDR1 LGHNA and CDR2 YSLEER. V shed 3 bases and J 10 bases; nucleotides not matched to a gene: 2. The CDR3 consists of 14 residues. The CDR3 DNA reads TGCGCCAGCAGCCAGGACAGGGGGCCCTCACCCCTCCACTTT. Residues: CASSQDRGPSPLHF.

The chain has TRBV7-9 and TRBJ1-2; TRBD1 matches at 7 bases. The trim removed 1 base at V and 4 bases at J, leaving 3 bases unmatched. CDR1 SEHNR and CDR2 FQNEAQ come from the germline V gene (reference sequence). The CDR3 length is 14 residues. The CDR3 sequence: CASSLDSGGYGYTF. The CDR3 DNA sequence: TGTGCCAGCAGCTTAGACTCAGGGGGCTATGGCTACACCTTC.